Included here is one T cell receptor (beta chain) sequence, with context. The data were obtained in a study of blood T cell repertoires in COVID-19. Data came from immunoSEQ multiplex PCR; TCRdb stores just in-frame clones and leaves some out. The table includes 210,000 or so clones, roughly 86% detected once. The sequence was collected from a woman aged 55-70 years with acute or convalescent COVID-19. Material: peripheral blood.

The CDR3 sequence: CASSYDSSPANYGYTF. The CDR3, as DNA: TGTGCCAGCAGCTACGACAGTTCCCCCGCTAACTATGGCTACACCTTC. The V gene is TRBV6-5, the J gene TRBJ1-2, with a tentative D call TRBD1 (5 bases). Between the trimmed V and J ends, which lost 6 bases and 0 bases, there was a span of 17 bases. Germline lookup yields CDR1 MNHEY and CDR2 SVGAGI. The CDR3 consists of 16 residues.